What follows is one T cell receptor (beta chain) and its context. The data stem from a study of TIL therapy for anti-PD-1-resistant metastatic lung cancer. The wider study: Tumors were harvested before any PD-1/PD-L1 blockade. Median patient age was approximately 59, ranging roughly 38-85 years. Most patients had lung adenocarcinoma; a handful of tumors were EGFR-mutant, two ALK-rearranged; half smoked currently or formerly.

The libraries were made with immunoSEQ v3. Each library reached 2 million or so read pairs, or about 4.5-6.5 million at deep level. TCRdb keeps only in-frame clones here, not all; method: immunoSEQ multiplex PCR. The sample comprises about 44,000 clones, roughly 85% of which are singletons, and over 13% rests with the top ten. V lost 1 base and J lost 3, with 9 bases in between. Germline CDR1 reads LNHDA; CDR2 reads SQIVND (reference sequence). The CDR3 sequence is 14 residues long. Described time point: pre-treatment sample, taken before nivolumab and TIL therapy. The V and J genes are TRBV19 and TRBJ1-1; no reliable D call. The sequences come from blood, collected at baseline. This clonotype originated in a man aged 65-85 years with non-small cell lung cancer. DNA for the CDR3: TGTGCCAGTAGTATAGCCGGGCAGTACACTGAAGCTTTCTTT. It codes for CASSIAGQYTEAFF.